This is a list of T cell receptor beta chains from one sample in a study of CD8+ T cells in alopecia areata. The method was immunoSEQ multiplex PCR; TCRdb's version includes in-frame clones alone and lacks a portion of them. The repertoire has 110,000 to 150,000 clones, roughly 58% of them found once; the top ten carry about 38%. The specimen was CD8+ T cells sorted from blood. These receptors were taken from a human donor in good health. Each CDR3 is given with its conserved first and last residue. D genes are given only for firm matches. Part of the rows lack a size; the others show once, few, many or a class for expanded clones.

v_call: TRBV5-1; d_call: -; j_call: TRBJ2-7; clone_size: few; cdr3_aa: CASSWGYEQYF; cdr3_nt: TGCGCCAGCAGCTGGGGCTACGAGCAGTACTTC
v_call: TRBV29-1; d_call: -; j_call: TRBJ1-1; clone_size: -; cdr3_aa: CSVVAGTEAFF; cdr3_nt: TGCAGCGTTGTTGCGGGTACTGAAGCTTTCTTT
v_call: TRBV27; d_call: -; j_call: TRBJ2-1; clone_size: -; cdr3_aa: CASSPGRRANEQFF; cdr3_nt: TGTGCCAGCAGTCCCGGGAGACGGGCCAATGAGCAGTTCTTC
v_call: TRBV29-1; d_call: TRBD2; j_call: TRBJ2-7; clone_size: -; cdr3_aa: CSVVKFGRARGYMAYEQYF; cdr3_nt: TGCAGCGTTGTGAAGTTCGGGAGGGCCCGCGGCTACATGGCCTACGAGCAGTACTTC
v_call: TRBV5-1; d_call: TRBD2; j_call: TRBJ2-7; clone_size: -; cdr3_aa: CASSLGTSRNYEQYF; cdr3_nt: TGCGCCAGCAGCTTAGGGACTAGCCGGAACTACGAGCAGTACTTC
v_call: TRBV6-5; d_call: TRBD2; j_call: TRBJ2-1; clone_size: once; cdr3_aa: CASSYAGGTNEQFF; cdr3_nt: TGTGCCAGCAGTTACGCGGGAGGGACCAATGAGCAGTTCTTC
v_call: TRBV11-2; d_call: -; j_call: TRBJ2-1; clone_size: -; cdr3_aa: CASSLVFGSYNEQFF; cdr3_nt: TGTGCCAGCAGCTTAGTATTTGGCTCCTACAATGAGCAGTTCTTC
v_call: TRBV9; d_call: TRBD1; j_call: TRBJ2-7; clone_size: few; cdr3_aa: CASSPKWAGGTYEQYF; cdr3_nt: TGTGCCAGCAGCCCGAAATGGGCAGGGGGTACCTACGAGCAGTACTTC
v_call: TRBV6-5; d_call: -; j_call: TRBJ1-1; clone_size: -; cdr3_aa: CASSYRGMNTEAFF; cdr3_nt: TGTGCCAGCAGTTACAGGGGGATGAACACTGAAGCTTTCTTT
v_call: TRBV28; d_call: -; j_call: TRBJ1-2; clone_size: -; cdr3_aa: CASSLIGPADGYTF; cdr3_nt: TGTGCCAGCAGTTTGATAGGACCTGCTGACGGCTACACCTTC
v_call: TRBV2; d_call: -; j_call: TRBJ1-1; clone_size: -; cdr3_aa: CASRGGEAFF; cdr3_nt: TGTGCCAGCAGGGGGGGTGAAGCTTTCTTT
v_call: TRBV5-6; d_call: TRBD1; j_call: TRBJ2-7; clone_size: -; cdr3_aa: CASSPTGVHEQYF; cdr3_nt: TGTGCCAGCAGCCCGACAGGGGTGCACGAGCAGTACTTC
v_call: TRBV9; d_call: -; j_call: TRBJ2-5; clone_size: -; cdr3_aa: CASSAFVSAGETQYF; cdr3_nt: TGTGCCAGCAGCGCTTTCGTTTCGGCTGGGGAGACCCAGTACTTC
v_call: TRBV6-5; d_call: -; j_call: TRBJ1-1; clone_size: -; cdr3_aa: CASNPTGNPQAFF; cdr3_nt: TGTGCCAGCAATCCAACAGGAAACCCCCAAGCTTTCTTT
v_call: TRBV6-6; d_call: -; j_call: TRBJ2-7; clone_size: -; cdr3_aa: CASSYTGSYEQYF; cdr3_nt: TGTGCCAGCAGTTACACGGGCTCCTACGAGCAGTACTTC
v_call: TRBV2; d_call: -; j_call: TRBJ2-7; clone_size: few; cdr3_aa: CASNEQYF; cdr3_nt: TGTGCCAGCAACGAGCAGTACTTC
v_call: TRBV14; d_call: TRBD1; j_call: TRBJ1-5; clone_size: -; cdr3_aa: CASSQDCTGQGYQPQHF; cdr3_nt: TGTGCCAGCAGCCAAGATTGCACAGGACAGGGGTATCAGCCCCAGCATTTT
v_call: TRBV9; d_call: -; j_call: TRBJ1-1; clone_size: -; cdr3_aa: CASSDRPNTEAFF; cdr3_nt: TGTGCCAGCAGCGACCGACCGAACACTGAAGCTTTCTTT
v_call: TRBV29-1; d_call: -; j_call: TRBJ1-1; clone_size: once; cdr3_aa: CSVVGRTEAFF; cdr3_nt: TGCAGCGTTGTGGGGCGCACTGAAGCTTTCTTT
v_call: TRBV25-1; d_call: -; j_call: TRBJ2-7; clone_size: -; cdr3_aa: CASRELGTYEQYF; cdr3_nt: TGTGCCAGCAGGGAGTTAGGCACCTACGAGCAGTACTTC
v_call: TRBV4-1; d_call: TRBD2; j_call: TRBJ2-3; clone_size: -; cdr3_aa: CASSQELAGGGDTQYF; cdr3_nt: TGCGCCAGCAGCCAAGAACTAGCGGGAGGAGGAGATACGCAGTATTTT
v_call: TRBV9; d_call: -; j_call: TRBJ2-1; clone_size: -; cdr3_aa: CASSVTGVTEQFF; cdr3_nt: TGTGCCAGCAGCGTAACCGGGGTAACTGAGCAGTTCTTC
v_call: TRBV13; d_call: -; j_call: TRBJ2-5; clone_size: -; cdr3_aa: CASSPLSGLQETQYF; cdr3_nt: TGTGCCAGCAGCCCCCTTAGTGGCCTCCAAGAGACCCAGTACTTC
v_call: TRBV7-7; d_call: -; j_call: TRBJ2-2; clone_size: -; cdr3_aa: CASSLGDTGLGELFF; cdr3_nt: TGTGCCAGCAGCTTAGGGGACACCGGATTGGGGGAGCTGTTTTTT
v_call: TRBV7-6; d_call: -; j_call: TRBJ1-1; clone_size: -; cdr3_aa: CASSEGMNTEAFF; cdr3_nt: TGTGCCAGCAGCGAGGGGATGAACACTGAAGCTTTCTTT
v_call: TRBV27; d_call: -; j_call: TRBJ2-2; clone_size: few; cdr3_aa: CASSPTNTGELFF; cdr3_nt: TGTGCCAGCAGTCCCACAAACACCGGGGAGCTGTTTTTT
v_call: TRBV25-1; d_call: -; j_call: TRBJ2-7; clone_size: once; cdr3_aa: CASSESATGLTYEQYF; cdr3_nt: TGTGCCAGCAGTGAATCAGCGACAGGCCTGACCTACGAGCAGTACTTC
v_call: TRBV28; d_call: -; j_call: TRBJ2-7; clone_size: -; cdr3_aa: CASSDGAAEQYF; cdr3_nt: TGTGCCAGCAGTGACGGGGCAGCTGAGCAGTACTTC
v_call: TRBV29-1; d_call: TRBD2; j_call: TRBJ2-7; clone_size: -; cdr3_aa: CSALLAGAHEQYF; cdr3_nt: TGCAGCGCGCTGCTAGCGGGAGCGCACGAGCAGTACTTC